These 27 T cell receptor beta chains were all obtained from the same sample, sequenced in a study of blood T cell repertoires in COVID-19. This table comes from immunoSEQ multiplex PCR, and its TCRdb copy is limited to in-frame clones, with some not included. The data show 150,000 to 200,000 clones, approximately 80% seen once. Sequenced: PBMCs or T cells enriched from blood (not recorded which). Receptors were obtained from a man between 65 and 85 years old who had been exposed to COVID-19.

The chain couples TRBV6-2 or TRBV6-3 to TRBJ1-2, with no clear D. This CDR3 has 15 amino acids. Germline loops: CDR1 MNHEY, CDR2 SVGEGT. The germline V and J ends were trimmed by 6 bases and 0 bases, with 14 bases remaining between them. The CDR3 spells CASSRWQQTNYGYTF. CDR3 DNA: TGTGCCAGCAGCCGTTGGCAACAGACTAACTATGGCTACACCTTC.

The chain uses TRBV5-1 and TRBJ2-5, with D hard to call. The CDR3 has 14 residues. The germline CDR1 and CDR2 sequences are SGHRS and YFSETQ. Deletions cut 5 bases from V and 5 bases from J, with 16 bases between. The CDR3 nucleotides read TGCGCCAGCAGTCCCGGTCCAGGTGGGGAGACCCAGTACTTC. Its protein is CASSPGPGGETQYF.

This CDR3 reads CASSIAAGLSYEQYF. CDR3 nucleotides: TGTGCCAGTAGTATAGCCGCGGGACTCTCCTACGAGCAGTACTTC. The chain combines TRBV19 with TRBJ2-7; the D gene is possibly TRBD2 (6 bases). The CDR3 is 15 residues long. The V gene's germline CDR1 is LNHDA and CDR2 SQIVND (reference sequence). V shed 1 base and J shed 0 bases, with 10 bases lying between them.

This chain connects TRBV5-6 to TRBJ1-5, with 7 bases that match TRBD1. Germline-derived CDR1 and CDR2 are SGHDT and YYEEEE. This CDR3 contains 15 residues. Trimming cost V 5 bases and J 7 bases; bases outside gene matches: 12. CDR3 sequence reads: CASRPGTATRQPQHF. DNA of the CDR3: TGTGCCAGCAGACCCGGGACAGCCACGAGGCAGCCCCAGCATTTT.

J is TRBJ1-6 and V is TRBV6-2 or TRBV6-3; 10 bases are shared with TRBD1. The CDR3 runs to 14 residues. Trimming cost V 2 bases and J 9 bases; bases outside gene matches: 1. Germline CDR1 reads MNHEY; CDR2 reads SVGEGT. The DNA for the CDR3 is TGTGCCAGCAGTTACGGACAGGGGGTTTCACCCCTCCACTTT. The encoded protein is CASSYGQGVSPLHF.

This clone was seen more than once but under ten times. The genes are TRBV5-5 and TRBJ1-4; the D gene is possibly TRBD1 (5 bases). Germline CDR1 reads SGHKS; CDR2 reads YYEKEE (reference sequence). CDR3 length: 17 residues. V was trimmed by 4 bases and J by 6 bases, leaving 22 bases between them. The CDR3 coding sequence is TGTGCCAGCAGCCCAGGGCTTTTGGGTCTGCAGGATGAAAAACTGTTTTTT. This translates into CASSPGLLGLQDEKLFF.

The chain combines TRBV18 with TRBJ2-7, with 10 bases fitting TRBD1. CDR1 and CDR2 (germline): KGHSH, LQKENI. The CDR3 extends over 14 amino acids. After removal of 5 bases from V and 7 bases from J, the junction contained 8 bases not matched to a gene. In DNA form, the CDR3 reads TGTGCCAGCTCAACTCGCGGGACAGGGGATGAGCAGTACTTC. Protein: CASSTRGTGDEQYF.

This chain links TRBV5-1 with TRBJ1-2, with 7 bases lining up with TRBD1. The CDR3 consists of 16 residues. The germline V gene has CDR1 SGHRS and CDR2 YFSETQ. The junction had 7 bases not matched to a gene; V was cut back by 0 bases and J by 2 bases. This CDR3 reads CASSLGSGGENYGYTF. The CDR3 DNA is TGCGCCAGCAGCTTGGGGTCAGGGGGTGAAAACTATGGCTACACCTTC.

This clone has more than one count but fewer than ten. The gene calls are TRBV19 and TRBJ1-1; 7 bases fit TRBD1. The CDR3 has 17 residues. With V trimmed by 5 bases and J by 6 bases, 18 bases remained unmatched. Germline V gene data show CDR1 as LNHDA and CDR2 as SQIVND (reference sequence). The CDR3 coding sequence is TGTGCCAGTAGTGAACGACAGGGACAATTCCGAAGGGCTGAAGCTTTCTTT. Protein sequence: CASSERQGQFRRAEAFF.

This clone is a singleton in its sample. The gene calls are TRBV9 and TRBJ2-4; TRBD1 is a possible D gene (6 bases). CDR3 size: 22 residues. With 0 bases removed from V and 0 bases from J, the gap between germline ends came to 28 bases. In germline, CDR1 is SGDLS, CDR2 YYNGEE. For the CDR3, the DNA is TGTGCCAGCAGCGTAGGGTCCCTTTCCTCCCCGGGACACCTGTTAGCCAAAAACATTCAGTACTTC. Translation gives CASSVGSLSSPGHLLAKNIQYF. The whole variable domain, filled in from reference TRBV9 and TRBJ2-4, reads DSGVTQTPKHLITATGQRVTLRCSPRSGDLSVYWYQQSLDQGLQFLIQYYNGEERAKGNILERFSAQQFPDLHSELNLSSLELGDSALYFCASSVGSLSSPGHLLAKNIQYFGAGTRLSVL.

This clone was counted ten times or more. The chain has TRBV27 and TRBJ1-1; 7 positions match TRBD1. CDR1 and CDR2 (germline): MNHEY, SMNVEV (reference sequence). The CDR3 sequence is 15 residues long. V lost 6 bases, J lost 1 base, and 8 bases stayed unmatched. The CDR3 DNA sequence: TGTGCCAGCAGGTATGAGGACAGGACGAACACTGAAGCTTTCTTT. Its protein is CASRYEDRTNTEAFF.

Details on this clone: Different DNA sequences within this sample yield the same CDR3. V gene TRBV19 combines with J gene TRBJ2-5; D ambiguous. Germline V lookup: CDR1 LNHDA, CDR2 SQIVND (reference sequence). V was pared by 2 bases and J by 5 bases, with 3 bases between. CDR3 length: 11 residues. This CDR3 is CASSIRETQYF. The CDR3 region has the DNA TGTGCCAGTAGTATACGGGAGACCCAGTACTTC.

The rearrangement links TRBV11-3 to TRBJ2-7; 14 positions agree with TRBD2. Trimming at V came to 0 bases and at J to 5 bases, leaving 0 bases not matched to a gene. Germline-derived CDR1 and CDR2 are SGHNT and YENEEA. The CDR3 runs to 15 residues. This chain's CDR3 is CASSLEGLAGDEQYF. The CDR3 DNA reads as TGTGCCAGCAGCTTAGAGGGACTAGCGGGAGACGAGCAGTACTTC.

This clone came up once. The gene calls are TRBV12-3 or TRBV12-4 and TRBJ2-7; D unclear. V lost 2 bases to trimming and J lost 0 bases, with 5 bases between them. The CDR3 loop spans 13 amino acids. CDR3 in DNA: TGTGCCAGCAGTTTATCTAGCTCCTACGAGCAGTACTTC. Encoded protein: CASSLSSSYEQYF.

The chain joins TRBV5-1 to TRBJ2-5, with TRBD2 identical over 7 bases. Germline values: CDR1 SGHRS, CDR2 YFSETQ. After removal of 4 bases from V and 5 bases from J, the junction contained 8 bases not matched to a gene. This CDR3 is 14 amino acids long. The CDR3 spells CASSPQTSSETQYF. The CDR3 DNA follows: TGCGCCAGCAGCCCCCAGACTAGCTCGGAGACCCAGTACTTC.

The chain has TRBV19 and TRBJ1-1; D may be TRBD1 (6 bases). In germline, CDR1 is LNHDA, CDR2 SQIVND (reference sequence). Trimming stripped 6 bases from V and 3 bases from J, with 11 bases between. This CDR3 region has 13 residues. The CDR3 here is CASSTGQYTEAFF. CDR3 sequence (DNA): TGTGCCAGTAGCACGGGACAATACACTGAAGCTTTCTTT.

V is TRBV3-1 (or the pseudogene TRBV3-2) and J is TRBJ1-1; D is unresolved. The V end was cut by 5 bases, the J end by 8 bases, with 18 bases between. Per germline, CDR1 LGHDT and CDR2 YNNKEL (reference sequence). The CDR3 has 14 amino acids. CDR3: CASSSSGRDYEAFF. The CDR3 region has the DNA TGTGCCAGCAGCTCTAGCGGGCGGGATTACGAAGCTTTCTTT.

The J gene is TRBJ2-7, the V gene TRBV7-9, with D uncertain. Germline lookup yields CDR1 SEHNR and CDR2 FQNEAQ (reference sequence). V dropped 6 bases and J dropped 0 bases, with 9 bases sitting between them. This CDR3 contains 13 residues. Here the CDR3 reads CASRRPGSYEQYF. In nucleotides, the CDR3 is TGTGCCAGCAGACGTCCGGGCTCCTACGAGCAGTACTTC.

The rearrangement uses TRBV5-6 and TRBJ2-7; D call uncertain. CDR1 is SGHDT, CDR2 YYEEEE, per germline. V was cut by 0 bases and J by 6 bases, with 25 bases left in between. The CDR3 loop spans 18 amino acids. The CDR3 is CASSLAVQRILLEVEQYF. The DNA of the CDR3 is TGTGCCAGCAGCTTGGCCGTGCAGCGTATCCTCCTAGAGGTCGAGCAGTACTTC.

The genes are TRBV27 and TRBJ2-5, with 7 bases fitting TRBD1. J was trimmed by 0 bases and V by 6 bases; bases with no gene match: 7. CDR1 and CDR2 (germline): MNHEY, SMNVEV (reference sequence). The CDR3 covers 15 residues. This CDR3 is CASRLQGTYQETQYF. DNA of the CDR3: TGTGCCAGCAGGCTACAGGGGACGTACCAAGAGACCCAGTACTTC.

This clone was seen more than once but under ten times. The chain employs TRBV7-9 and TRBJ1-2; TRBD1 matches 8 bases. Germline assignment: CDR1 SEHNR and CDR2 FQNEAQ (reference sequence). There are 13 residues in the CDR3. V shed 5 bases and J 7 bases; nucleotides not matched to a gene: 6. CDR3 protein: CASSAGGPGGYTF. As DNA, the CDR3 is TGTGCCAGCAGCGCAGGGGGCCCGGGTGGCTACACCTTC. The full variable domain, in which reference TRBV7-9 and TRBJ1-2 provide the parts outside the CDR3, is DTGVSQNPRHKITKRGQNVTFRCDPISEHNRLYWYRQTLGQGPEFLTYFQNEAQLEKSRLLSDRFSAERPKGSFSTLEIQRTEQGDSAMYLCASSAGGPGGYTFGSGTRLTVV.

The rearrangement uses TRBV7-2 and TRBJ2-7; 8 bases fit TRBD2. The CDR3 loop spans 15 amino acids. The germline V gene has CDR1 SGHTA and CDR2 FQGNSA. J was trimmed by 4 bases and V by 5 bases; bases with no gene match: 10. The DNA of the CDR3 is TGTGCCAGCAGCGTCCAGACGGGGGGGCCGTACGAGCAGTACTTC. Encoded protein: CASSVQTGGPYEQYF.

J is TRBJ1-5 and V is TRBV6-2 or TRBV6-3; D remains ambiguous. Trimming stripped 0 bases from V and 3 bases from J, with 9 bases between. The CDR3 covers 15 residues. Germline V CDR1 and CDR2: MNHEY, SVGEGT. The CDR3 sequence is CASSYSRVSNQPQHF. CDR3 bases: TGTGCCAGCAGTTACTCGAGAGTCTCCAATCAGCCCCAGCATTTT.

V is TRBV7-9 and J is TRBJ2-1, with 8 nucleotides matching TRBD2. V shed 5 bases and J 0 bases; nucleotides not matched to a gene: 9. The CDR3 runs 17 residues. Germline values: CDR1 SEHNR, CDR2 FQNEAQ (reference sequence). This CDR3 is CASSKTRAGGSYNEQFF. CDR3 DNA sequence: TGTGCCAGCAGCAAAACCCGGGCGGGAGGCTCCTACAATGAGCAGTTCTTC.

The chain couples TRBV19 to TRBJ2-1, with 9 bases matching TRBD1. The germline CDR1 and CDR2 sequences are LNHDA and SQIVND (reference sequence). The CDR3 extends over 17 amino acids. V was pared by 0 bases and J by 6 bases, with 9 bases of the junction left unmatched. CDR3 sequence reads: CASSIDGSGQGLNEQFF. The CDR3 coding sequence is TGTGCCAGTAGTATAGATGGTTCGGGACAGGGTCTCAATGAGCAGTTCTTC.

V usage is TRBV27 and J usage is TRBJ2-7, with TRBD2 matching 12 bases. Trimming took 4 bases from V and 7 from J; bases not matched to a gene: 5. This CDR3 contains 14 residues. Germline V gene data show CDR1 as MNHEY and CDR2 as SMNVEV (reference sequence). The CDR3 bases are TGTGCCAGCAGTTCTAGCGGGAGGGCCCAAGAGCAGTACTTC. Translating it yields CASSSSGRAQEQYF.

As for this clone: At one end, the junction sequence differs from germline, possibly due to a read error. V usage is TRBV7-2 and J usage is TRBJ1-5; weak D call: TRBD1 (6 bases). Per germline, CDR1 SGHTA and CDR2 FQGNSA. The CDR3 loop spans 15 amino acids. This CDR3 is CASNLQGTPNQPQHF. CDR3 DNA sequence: TGTGCCAGCAACTTACAGGGAACCCCAAATCAGCCCCAGCATTTT.